This T cell receptor beta chain comes out of a study of cytomegalovirus exposure and HLA in healthy donors. Study-level results: Previously analyzed data showed that most TCR beta V segments were productive at a frequency of about 87% or about 30%. Exclusion as indistinguishable affected some V segments, including TRBV6-2 and TRBV6-3.

J lost 3 bases, V lost 4 bases, and 6 bases had no gene match. CDR3 size: 15 residues. Per the germline V gene, CDR1 is SGHDT and CDR2 is YYEEEE. With 60 Vbeta and 13 Jbeta primers, the PCR was carried out. Assay used: immunoSEQ multiplex PCR; TCRdb lists only in-frame clones, some missing. Here the sample spans some 150,000 clones, about three quarters being singletons. In regard to this clone: Its antigen is currently unknown.

Material: PBMCs. The chain couples TRBV5-6 to TRBJ1-3, with 8 bases matching TRBD1. The TCR sequence derives from a male donor in good health and CMV-seronegative. CDR3 coding DNA: TGTGCCAGCAGCCAGACAGGGGACCTTGGAAACACCATATATTTT. This encodes CASSQTGDLGNTIYF.